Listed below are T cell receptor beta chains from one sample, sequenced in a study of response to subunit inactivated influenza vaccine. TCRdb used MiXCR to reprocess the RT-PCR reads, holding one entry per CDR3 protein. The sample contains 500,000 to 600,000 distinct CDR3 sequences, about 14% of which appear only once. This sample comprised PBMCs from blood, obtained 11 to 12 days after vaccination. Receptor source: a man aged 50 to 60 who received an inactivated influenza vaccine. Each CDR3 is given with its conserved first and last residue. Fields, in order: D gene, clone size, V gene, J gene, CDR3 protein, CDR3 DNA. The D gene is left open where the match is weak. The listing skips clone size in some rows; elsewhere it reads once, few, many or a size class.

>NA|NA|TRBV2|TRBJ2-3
CASSPWRDTQYF
TGTGCCAGCAGTCCATGGAGGGATACGCAGTATTTT
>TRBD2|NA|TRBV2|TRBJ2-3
CASLRGEGTDTQYF
TGTGCCAGCCTACGGGGGGAAGGCACAGATACGCAGTATTTT
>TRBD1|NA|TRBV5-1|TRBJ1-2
CASDKTGNYGYTF
TGCGCCAGCGACAAGACAGGGAACTATGGCTACACCTTC
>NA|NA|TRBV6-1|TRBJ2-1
CASSHRESNEQFF
TGTGCCAGCAGCCACAGGGAGTCCAATGAGCAGTTCTTC
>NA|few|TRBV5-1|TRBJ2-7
CASSIGVGGPYEQYF
TGCGCCAGCAGCATAGGAGTGGGGGGTCCCTACGAGCAGTACTTC
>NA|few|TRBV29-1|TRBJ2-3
CSVRRHGRTDTQYF
TGCAGCGTTCGTCGGCATGGGCGCACAGATACGCAGTATTTT
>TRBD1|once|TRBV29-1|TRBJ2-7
CSVVWATGSSYEQYF
TGCAGCGTTGTGTGGGCGACAGGGAGCTCCTACGAGCAGTACTTC
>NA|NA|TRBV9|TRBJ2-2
CASSVGLAPANTGELFF
TGTGCCAGCAGCGTAGGTCTGGCGCCCGCGAACACCGGGGAGCTGTTTTTT
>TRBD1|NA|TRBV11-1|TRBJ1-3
CASSLLTRTGNSGNTIYF
TGTGCCAGCAGCTTACTTACTAGGACAGGGAACTCTGGAAACACCATATATTTT
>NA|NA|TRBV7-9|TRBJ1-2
CASSFDRNDGYTF
TGTGCCAGCAGCTTTGACAGGAACGATGGCTACACCTTC
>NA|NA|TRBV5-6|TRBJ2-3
CASSPSGLRISTDTQYF
TGTGCCAGCAGCCCGTCGGGACTCCGAATTAGCACAGATACGCAGTATTTT
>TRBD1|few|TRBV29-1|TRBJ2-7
CSVGDRDSYEQYF
TGCAGCGTTGGGGACAGAGACTCCTACGAGCAGTACTTC
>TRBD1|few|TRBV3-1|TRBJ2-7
CASSQDLRQGRQYF
TGTGCCAGCAGCCAAGATTTAAGACAGGGGAGGCAGTACTTC
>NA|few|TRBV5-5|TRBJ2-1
CASSLEVSSSYNEQFF
TGTGCCAGCAGCTTGGAAGTCTCCAGCTCCTACAATGAGCAGTTCTTC
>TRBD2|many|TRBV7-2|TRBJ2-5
CASSPGLAGVQETQYF
TGTGCCAGCAGCCCGGGACTAGCGGGAGTTCAAGAGACCCAGTACTTC
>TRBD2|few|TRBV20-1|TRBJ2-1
CSARAPLLAGGYNEQFF
TGCAGTGCTAGAGCCCCCTTACTAGCGGGGGGCTACAATGAGCAGTTCTTC
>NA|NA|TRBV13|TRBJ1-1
CASSPEGGGNTEAFF
TGTGCCAGCAGCCCGGAAGGCGGTGGGAACACTGAAGCTTTCTTT
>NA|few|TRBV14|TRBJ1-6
CASSQVTGYDSPLHF
TGTGCCAGCAGCCAAGTAACGGGGTATGATTCACCCCTCCACTTT
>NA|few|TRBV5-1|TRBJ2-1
CASSLAGETFNEQFF
TGCGCCAGCAGCTTGGCCGGGGAGACCTTCAATGAGCAGTTCTTC
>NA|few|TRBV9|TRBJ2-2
CASSQGGVKTGELFF
TGTGCCAGCAGCCAGGGGGGAGTGAAGACCGGGGAGCTGTTTTTT
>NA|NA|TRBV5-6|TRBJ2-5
CASARSMEETQYF
TGTGCCAGCGCAAGAAGTATGGAAGAGACCCAGTACTTC